This note documents a single TCR beta chain sequence. The antigen is not known. V gave up 7 bases and J gave up 0 bases, with 10 bases separating them. CDR3 size: 13 residues. Germline CDR1 is SQVTM and CDR2 is ANQGSEA. The sample comes from a study of T cell clonotyping in hematopoietic cell transplantation. Study as a whole: Pretransplant recipient samples were taken after cytoreduction. Study-level points and caveats: After transplant, recipient diversity fell while pathologically expanded clonotypes grew through day 180.

Assay used: immunoSEQ multiplex PCR; TCRdb lists only in-frame clones, some missing. The table lists under 35,000 clones, 60% to 80% of them singletons. Time point meaning: recipient sample about 28 days before transplant, after cytoreduction. The clonotype comes from a man between 50 and 59 years old with myelodysplastic syndrome. Some clones in this sample may be carry-over from other donors' samples. The sample in question was peripheral blood mononuclear cells, obtained before stem cell transplant. V and J are TRBV29-1 and TRBJ1-3; D unresolved. The CDR3 region has the DNA TGCAGCGCCCAAGGTATCTCTGGAAACACCATATATTTT. Residues: CSAQGISGNTIYF.